The source of this T cell receptor beta chain is a study of vaccination and CD4 T cells after COVID-19. Treatment meaning: approximately nine-day PBMC culture with coronavirus spike peptide pools or control peptides (ViraFEST assay). T cells were expanded with peptide pools, and expanded clonotypes were identified by TCR sequencing. A word on this clonotype: Its target is not known.

Sequenced with the Oncomine TCR Beta short-read assay was DNA taken from cultured CD4+ T cells. TCRdb processed the PCR reads anew with MiXCR; each CDR3 protein has one entry. The table records tens of thousands of distinct CDR3 sequences, about 61% of them present only once. Germline V lookup: CDR1 SGHTA, CDR2 FQGNSA. V gave up 5 bases and J gave up 5 bases; unmatched junction bases: 10. This CDR3 spans 15 amino acids. The chain couples TRBV7-2 to TRBJ1-2; 8 bases map to TRBD1. The source material was CD4+ T cells from blood, cultured in vitro, sampled after SARS-CoV-2 vaccination. The sequence was obtained from a human donor who received a COVID-19 vaccine. The CDR3 region is CASSPQTDRGYGYTF. CDR3 coding DNA: TGTGCCAGCAGCCCTCAGACTGACAGGGGTTATGGCTACACCTTC.